Detailed here is one TCR beta chain. Its antigen is unidentified. This entry belongs to a study of shared clonotypes between healthy human individuals. Across the study: Aged 18 to 49, the donors were a couple of women and three men. Three CD4 naive, three CD4 memory, two CD8 naive and one CD8 memory plate were used per donor. Study results and caveats: Naive CD4 clonotype sharing across a few donors was about 5%. Sampling involved blood alone; tissue repertoires likely differ.

Germline V gene data show CDR1 as SEHNR and CDR2 as FQNEAQ (reference sequence). The CDR3 spans 14 residues. Between the trimmed V and J ends, which lost 5 bases and 3 bases, there was a span of 13 bases. CD45RO-negative cells were positively selected for CCR7, leaving out terminally differentiated effector memory CD45RA+ cells. Some clones are missing from TCRdb's copy, which holds only in-frame ones; the method was immunoSEQ multiplex PCR. The top ten hold 1.5% to 2% of the sample, which has some 2,100,000 clones, roughly 91% seen once. This chain uses TRBV7-9 with TRBJ1-1, with D hard to call. The TCR sequence derives from a man younger than 35 in good health. Some clones in this sample may be carry-over from other donors' samples. The material sequenced was naive CD8+ T cells from PBMCs. Here the CDR3 DNA reads TGTGCCAGCAGCCAGACATCGAGGGACACTGAAGCTTTCTTT. Its translation is CASSQTSRDTEAFF.